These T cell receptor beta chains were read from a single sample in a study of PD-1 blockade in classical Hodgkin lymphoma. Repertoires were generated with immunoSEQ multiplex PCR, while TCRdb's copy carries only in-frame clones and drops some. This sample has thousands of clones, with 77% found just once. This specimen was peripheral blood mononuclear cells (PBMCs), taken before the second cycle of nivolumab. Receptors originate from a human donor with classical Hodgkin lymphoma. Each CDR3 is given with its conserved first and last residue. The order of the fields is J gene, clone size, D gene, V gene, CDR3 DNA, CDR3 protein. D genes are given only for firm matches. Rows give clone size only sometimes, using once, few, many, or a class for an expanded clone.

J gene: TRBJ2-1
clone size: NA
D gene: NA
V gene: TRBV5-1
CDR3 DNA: TGCGCCAGCACCCCCCCCGGAAGGGATGAGCAGTTCTTC
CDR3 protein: CASTPPGRDEQFF

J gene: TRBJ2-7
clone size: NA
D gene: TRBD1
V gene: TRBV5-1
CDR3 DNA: TGCGCCAGCAGCTTGGGGCACCGGGACAGCTCCTACGAGCAGTACTTC
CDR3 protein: CASSLGHRDSSYEQYF

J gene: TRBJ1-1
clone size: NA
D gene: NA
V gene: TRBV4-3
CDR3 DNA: TGCGCCAGCAGCCAAGATTTGGCAGTTAGGAACACTGAAGCTTTCTTT
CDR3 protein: CASSQDLAVRNTEAFF

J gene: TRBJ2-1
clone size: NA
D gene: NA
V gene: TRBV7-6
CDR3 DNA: TGTGCCAGCAGCCGGGACGCACCCACCCTGGTGAATGAGCAGTTCTTC
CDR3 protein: CASSRDAPTLVNEQFF

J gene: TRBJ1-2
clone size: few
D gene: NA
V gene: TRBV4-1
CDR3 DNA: TGCGCCAGCAGCCAAGATTACCCACCTAGGTCGGGGGGCTACACCTTC
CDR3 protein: CASSQDYPPRSGGYTF

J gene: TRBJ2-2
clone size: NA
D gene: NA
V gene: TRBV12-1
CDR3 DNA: TGTGCCAGCAGCTTTGGTCTAGCGGGAGGCAACGCGAACACCGGGGAGCTGTTTTTT
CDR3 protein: CASSFGLAGGNANTGELFF

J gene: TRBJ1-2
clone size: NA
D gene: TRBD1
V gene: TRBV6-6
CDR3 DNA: TGTGCCAGCGGTGGAGGAGGACAGGGCCATGGCTACACCTTC
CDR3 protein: CASGGGGQGHGYTF

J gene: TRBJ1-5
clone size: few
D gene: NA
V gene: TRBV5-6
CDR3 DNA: TGTGCCAGCAGCTCCAATCCCCTAAATCAGCCCCAGCATTTT
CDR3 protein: CASSSNPLNQPQHF

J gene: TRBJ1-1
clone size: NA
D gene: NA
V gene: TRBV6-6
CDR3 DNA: TGTGCCAGCCTTAAAGGGAACACTGAAGCTTTCTTT
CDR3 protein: CASLKGNTEAFF

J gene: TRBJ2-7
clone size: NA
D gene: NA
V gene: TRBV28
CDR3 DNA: TGTGCCAGCAGTTTAGCGACAGGATATACCTACGAGCAGTACTTC
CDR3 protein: CASSLATGYTYEQYF

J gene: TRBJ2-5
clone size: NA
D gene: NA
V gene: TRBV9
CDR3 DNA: TGTGCCAGCAGCTCCAGCCAAGAGACCCAGTACTTC
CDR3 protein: CASSSSQETQYF

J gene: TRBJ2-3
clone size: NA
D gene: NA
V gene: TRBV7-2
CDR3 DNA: TGTGCCAGCAGCTACCCTGGGATTAGAGATACGCAGTATTTT
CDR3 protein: CASSYPGIRDTQYF

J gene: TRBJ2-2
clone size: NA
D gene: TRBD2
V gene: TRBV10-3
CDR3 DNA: TGTGCCATCAGTGGGAAGGGGAATTTGCGGGAGATAGCCGGGGAGCTGTTTTTT
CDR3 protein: CAISGKGNLREIAGELFF

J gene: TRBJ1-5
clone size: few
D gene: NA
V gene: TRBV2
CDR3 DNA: TGTGCCAGCAGGACCGGGGGGGCCGGGCAGCCCCAGCATTTT
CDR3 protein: CASRTGGAGQPQHF

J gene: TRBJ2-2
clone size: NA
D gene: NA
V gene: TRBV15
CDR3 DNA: TGTGCCACCAGCAGAGATGAATGGACAGACAAAAACACCGGGGAGCTGTTTTTT
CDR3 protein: CATSRDEWTDKNTGELFF

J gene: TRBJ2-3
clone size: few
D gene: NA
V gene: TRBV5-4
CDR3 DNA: TGTGCCAGCAGCTATAGCGGTAGCACAGATACGCAGTATTTT
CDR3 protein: CASSYSGSTDTQYF

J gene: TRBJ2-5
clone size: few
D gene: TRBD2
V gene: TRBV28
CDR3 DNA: TGTGCCAGCACGGGTAGCGGGGGCCAAGAGACCCAGTACTTC
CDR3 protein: CASTGSGGQETQYF

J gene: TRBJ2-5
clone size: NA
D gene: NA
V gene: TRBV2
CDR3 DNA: TGTGCCAGCAGTGAAGATGGTGGCGAGGGGGAGACCCAGTACTTC
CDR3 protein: CASSEDGGEGETQYF

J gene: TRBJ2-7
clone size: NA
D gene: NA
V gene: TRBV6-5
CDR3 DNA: TGTGCCAGCAGCCTTGCCCCCTTCGGCTCCTACGAGCAGTACTTC
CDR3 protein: CASSLAPFGSYEQYF

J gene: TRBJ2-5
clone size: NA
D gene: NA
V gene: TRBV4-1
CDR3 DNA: TGCGCCAGCAGCCAAGATTGGAGGGGACGAATGGAGACCCAGTACTTC
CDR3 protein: CASSQDWRGRMETQYF

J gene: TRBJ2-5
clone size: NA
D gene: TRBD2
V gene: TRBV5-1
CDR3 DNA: TGCGCCAGCAGCTTCAAATCCCCGGGACTAGGGGAGACCCAGTACTTC
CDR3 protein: CASSFKSPGLGETQYF

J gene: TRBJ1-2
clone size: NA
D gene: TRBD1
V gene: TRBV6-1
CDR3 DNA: TGTGCCAGCAGTGATGAGAGGGGGACAGGGGGACGCCTAAGCTATGGCTACACCTTC
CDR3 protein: CASSDERGTGGRLSYGYTF

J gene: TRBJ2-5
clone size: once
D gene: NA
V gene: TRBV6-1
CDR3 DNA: TGTGCCAGCAGTGAACTTGGGCAGGTCCAAGAGACCCAGTACTTC
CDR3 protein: CASSELGQVQETQYF

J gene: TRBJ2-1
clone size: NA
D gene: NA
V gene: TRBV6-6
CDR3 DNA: TGTGCCAGCAGTTATTCCTACAATGAGCAGTTCTTC
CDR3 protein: CASSYSYNEQFF

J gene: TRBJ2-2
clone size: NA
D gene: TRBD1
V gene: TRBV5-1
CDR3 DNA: TGCGCCAGCAGCTTGGGGCAGGGGGCGAATCACGGGGAGCTGTTTTTT
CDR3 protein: CASSLGQGANHGELFF

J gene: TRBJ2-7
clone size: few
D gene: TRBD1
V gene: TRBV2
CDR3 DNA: TGTGCCGCGGAGGACAGGGATTACGAGCAGTACTTC
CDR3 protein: CAAEDRDYEQYF

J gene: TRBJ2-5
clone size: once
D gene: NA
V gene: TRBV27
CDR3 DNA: TGTGCCAGCAGTTTAGGACATAGCCAAGAGACCCAGTACTTC
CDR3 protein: CASSLGHSQETQYF

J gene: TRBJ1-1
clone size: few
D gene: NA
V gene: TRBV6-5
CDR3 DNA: TGTGCCAGCAGTTCCGGGCCTCAGGGGTCTGAAGCTTTCTTT
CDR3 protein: CASSSGPQGSEAFF

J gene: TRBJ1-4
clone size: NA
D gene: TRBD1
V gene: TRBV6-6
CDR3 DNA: TGTGCCAGCAGTTACCCCGACAGGGGACTTAATGAAAGACTGTTTTTT
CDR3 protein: CASSYPDRGLNERLFF

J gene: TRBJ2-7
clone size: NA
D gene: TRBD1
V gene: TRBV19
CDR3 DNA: TGTGCCAGTAGCTCTCCGGGACAGGGGGCGCTTGACGAGCAGTACTTC
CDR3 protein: CASSSPGQGALDEQYF

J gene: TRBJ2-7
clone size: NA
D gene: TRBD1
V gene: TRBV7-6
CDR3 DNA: TGTGCCAGCAGCTTGACAGGGGGCGCATTCCACGAGCAGTACTTC
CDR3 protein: CASSLTGGAFHEQYF

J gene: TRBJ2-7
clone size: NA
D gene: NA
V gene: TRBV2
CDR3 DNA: TGTGCCAGCAGTGAACGCCCGGGTCGGCTCTACGAGCAGTACTTC
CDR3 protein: CASSERPGRLYEQYF

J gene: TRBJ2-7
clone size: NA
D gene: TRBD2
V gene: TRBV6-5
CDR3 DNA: TGTGCCAGCAGACCCGGGGGGAGCTCCTACGAGCAGTACTTC
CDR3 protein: CASRPGGSSYEQYF

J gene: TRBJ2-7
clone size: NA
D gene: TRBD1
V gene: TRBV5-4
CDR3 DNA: TGTGCCAGCAGCTCTCCGGGACAGGGTATCTACGAGCAGTACTTC
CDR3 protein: CASSSPGQGIYEQYF

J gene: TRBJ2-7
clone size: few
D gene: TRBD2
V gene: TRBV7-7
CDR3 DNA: TGTGCTAGCAGCTCGGGACTAGCCTACGAGCAGTACTTC
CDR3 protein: CASSSGLAYEQYF

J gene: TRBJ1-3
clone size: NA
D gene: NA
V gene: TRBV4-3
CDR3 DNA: TGCGCCAGCAGCCAAGAGCCTAACCCCTCTGGAAACACCATATATTTT
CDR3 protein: CASSQEPNPSGNTIYF

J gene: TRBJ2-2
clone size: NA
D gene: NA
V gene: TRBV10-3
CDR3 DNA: TGTGCCACCCGACGTAATGATGACGGGGAGCTGTTTTTT
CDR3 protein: CATRRNDDGELFF

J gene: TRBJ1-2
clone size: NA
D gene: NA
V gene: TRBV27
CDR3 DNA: TGTGCCAGCAGTGACGGACTCGGCTACACCTTC
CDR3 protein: CASSDGLGYTF

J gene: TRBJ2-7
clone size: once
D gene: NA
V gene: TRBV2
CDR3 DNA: TGTGCCAGCAAAAAGGGAACCTACGAGCAGTACTTC
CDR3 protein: CASKKGTYEQYF

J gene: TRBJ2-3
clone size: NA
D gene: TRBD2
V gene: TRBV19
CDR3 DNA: TGTGCCAGTAGTCCTCGGACTAGCGGGGGGGGTTTAGATACGCAGTATTTT
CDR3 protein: CASSPRTSGGGLDTQYF

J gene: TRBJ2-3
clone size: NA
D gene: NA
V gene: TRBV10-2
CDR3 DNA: TGCGCCAGCAGGGAAGGTGGGGCGAGCACAGATACGCAGTATTTT
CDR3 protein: CASREGGASTDTQYF

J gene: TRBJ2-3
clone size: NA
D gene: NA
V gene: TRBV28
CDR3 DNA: TGTGCCAGCAGTTCCCTAGGGGTCACAGATACGCAGTATTTT
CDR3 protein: CASSSLGVTDTQYF

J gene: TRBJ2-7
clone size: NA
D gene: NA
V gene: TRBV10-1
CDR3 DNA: TGCGCCAGCAGTGAGTCTTCGGGGGACGAGCAGTACTTC
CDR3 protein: CASSESSGDEQYF

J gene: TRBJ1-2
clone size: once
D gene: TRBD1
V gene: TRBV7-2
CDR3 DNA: TGTGCCAGCAGCCTACAGGGACAGGGGCCGGGCTACACCTTC
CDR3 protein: CASSLQGQGPGYTF

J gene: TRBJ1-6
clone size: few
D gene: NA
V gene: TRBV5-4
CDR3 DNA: TGTGCCAGCAGCTCCTCTGGTGTTCCGGGTGGTAATTCACCCCTCCACTTT
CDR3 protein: CASSSSGVPGGNSPLHF

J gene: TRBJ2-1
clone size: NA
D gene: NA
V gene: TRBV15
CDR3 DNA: TGTGCCACCAGTAAACCCCTCGTAGGTACTGAGCAGTTCTTC
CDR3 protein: CATSKPLVGTEQFF

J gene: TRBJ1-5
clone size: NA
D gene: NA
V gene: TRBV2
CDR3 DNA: TGTGCCAGCAGCCACGAAAGCAATCAGCCCCAGCATTTT
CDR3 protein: CASSHESNQPQHF

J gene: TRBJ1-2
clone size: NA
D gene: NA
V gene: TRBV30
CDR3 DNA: TGTGCCTGGAGTCCCCTCGGGACTCTGGGCTATGGCTACACCTTC
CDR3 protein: CAWSPLGTLGYGYTF

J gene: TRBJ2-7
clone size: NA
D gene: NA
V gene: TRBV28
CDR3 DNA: TGTGCCAGCAGTCCGGAGGGTTATGGGCACGAGCAGTACTTC
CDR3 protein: CASSPEGYGHEQYF

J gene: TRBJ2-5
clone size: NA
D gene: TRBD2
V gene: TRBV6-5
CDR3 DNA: TGTGCCAGCAGCAGACTAGCGGGAGTAGAGACCCAGTACTTC
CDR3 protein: CASSRLAGVETQYF

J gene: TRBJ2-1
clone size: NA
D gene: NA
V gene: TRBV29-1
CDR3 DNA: TGCAGCGTTGAGAGGAGCTCCTACAATGAGCAGTTCTTC
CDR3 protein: CSVERSSYNEQFF

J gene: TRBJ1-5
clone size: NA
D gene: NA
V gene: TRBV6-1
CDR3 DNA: TGTGCCAGCAGTGAAGAAACCGCTTGGAATCAGCCCCAGCATTTT
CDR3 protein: CASSEETAWNQPQHF

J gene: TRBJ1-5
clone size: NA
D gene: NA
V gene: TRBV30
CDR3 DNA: TGTGCCTGGAGCCCCGGCGGGAATCAGCCCCAGCATTTT
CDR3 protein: CAWSPGGNQPQHF

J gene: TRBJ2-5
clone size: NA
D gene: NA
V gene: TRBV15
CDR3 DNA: TGTGCCACCAGCAGAGGATGGGAGACCCAGTACTTC
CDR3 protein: CATSRGWETQYF

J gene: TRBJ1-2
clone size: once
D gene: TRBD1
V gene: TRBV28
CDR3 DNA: TGTGCCAGCAGCGACAACCGGGACAGGGGGGGTGGTGGCTACACCTTC
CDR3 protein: CASSDNRDRGGGGYTF

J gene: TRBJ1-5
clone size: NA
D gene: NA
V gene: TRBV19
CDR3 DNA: TGTGCCAGTAGTATGTTCTCGAGTCAGCCCCAGCATTTT
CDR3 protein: CASSMFSSQPQHF

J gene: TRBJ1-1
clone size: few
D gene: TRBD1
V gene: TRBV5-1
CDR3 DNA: TGCGCCAGCAGCCTCCTGGACAGGGGGCGCGACACTGAAGCTTTCTTT
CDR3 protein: CASSLLDRGRDTEAFF

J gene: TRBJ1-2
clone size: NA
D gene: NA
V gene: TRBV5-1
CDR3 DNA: TGCGCCAGCAGCTTGAATGGACAGACCTATGGCTACACCTTC
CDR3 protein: CASSLNGQTYGYTF

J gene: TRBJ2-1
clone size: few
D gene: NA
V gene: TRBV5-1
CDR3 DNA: TGCGCCAGCAGCTTGGGTTATGCTGAGCAGTTCTTC
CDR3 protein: CASSLGYAEQFF